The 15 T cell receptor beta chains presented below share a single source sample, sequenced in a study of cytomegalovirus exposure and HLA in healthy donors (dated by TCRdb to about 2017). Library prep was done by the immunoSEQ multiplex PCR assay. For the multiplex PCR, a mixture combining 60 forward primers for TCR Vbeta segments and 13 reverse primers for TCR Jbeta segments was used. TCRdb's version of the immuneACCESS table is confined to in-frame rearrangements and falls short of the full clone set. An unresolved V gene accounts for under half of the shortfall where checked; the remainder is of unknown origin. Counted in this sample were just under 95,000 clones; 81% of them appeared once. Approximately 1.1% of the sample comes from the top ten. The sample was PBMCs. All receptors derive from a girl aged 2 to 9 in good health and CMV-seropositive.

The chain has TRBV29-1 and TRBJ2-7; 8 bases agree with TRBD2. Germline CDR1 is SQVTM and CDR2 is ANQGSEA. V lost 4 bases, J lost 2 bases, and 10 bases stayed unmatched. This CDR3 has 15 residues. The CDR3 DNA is TGCAGCGTTGTTCTGGGAACTAGCGGCCCCTACGAGCAGTACTTC. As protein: CSVVLGTSGPYEQYF.

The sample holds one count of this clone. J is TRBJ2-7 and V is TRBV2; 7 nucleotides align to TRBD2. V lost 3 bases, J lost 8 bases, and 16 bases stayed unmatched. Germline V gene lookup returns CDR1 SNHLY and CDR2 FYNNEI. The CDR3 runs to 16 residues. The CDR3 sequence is CASSDGGTMGSSQQYF. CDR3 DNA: TGTGCCAGCAGTGACGGGGGGACTATGGGCTCGAGTCAGCAGTACTTC.

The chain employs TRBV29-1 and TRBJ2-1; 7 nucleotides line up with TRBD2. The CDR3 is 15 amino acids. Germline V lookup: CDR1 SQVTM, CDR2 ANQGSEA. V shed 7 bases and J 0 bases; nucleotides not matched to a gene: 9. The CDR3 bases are TGCAGCGCCGGATGGGGGGGAGACTCCTACAATGAGCAGTTCTTC. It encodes CSAGWGGDSYNEQFF.

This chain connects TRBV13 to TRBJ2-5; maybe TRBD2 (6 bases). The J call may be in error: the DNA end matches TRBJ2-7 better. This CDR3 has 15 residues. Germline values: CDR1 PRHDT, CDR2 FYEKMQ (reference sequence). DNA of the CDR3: TGTGCCAGCACGTTCGGGGCGACTAGGAGGTACGAGCAGTACTTC. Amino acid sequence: CASTFGATRRYEQYF.

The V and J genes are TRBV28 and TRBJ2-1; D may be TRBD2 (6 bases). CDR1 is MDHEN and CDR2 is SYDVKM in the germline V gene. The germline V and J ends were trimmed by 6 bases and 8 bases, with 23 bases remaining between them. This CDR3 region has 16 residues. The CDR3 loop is CASSPNPGTERDEQFF. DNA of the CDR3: TGTGCCAGCAGCCCGAACCCCGGGACCGAGCGGGATGAGCAGTTCTTC.

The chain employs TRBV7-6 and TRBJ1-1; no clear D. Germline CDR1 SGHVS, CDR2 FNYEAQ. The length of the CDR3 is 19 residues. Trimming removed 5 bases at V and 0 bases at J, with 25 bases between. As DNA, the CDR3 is TGTGCCAGCAGCCCGAGGAGAGGGCTAACCCGTCCTATGAACACTGAAGCTTTCTTT. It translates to CASSPRRGLTRPMNTEAFF.

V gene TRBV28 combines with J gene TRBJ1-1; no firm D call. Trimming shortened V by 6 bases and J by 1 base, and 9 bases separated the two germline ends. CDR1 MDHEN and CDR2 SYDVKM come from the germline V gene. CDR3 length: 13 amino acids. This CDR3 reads CASSYTENTEAFF. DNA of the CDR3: TGTGCCAGCAGCTATACAGAGAACACTGAAGCTTTCTTT. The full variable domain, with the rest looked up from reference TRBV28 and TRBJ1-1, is DVKVTQSSRYLVKRTGEKVFLECVQDMDHENMFWYRQDPGLGLRLIYFSYDVKMKEKGDIPEGYSVSREKKERFSLILESASTNQTSMYLCASSYTENTEAFFGQGTRLTVV.

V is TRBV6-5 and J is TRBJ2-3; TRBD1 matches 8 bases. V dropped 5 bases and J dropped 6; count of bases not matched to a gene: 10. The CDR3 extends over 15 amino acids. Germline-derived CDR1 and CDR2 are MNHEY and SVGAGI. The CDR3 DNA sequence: TGTGCCAGCAGTCTAAGACAGGGGATTGGGGATACGCAGTATTTT. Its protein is CASSLRQGIGDTQYF.

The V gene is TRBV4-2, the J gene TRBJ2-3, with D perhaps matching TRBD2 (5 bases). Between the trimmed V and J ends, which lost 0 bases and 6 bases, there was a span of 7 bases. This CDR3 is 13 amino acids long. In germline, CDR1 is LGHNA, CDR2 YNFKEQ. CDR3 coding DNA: TGTGCCAGCAGCCAAGATCCGGGGGATACGCAGTATTTT. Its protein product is CASSQDPGDTQYF.

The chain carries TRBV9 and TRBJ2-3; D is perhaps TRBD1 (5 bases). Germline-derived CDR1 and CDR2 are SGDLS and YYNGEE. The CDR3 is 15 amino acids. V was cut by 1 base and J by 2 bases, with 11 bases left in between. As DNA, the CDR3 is TGTGCCAGCAGCGTAAGGGGCAGCTACACAGATACGCAGTATTTT. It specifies CASSVRGSYTDTQYF. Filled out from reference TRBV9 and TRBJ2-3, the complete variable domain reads DSGVTQTPKHLITATGQRVTLRCSPRSGDLSVYWYQQSLDQGLQFLIQYYNGEERAKGNILERFSAQQFPDLHSELNLSSLELGDSALYFCASSVRGSYTDTQYFGPGTRLTVL.

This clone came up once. The CDR3 DNA reads as TGTGCCAGCAGTTACCGTCCGGGGGACATTCAGTACTTC. This gives the protein CASSYRPGDIQYF. The chain has TRBV6-5 and TRBJ2-4; perhaps TRBD2 as D (6 bases). The V and J ends lost 2 bases and 8 bases respectively, with 10 bases between them. The CDR3 is 13 residues long. Germline values: CDR1 MNHEY, CDR2 SVGAGI.

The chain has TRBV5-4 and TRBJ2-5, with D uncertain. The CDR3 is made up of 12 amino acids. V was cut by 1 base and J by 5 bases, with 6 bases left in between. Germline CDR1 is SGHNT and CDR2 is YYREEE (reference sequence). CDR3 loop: CASSLYAETQYF. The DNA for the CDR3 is TGTGCCAGCAGCTTGTATGCGGAGACCCAGTACTTC.

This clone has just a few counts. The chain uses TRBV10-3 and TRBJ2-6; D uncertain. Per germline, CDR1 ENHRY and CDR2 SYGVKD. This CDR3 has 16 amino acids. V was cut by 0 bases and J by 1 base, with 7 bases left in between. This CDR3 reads CAISESQWSGANVLTF. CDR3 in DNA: TGTGCCATCAGTGAGTCCCAGTGGTCTGGGGCCAACGTCCTGACTTTC.

CDR3 region: CASTRTGGDTEAFF. In DNA, the CDR3 is TGTGCCAGTACTAGGACAGGTGGGGACACTGAAGCTTTCTTT. V gene TRBV19 combines with J gene TRBJ1-1, with 7 positions matching TRBD1. CDR1 is LNHDA and CDR2 is SQIVND in the germline V gene (reference sequence). The CDR3 is 14 residues long. J was trimmed by 3 bases and V by 7 bases; bases with no gene match: 8.

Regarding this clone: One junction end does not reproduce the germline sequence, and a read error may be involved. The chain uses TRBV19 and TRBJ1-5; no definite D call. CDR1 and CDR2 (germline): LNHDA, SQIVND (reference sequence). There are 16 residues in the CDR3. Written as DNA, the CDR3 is TGTGCCAGTAGCATAGCCCAAACAGCAGTAGGACAGCCCCAGCATTTT. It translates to CASSIAQTAVGQPQHF.